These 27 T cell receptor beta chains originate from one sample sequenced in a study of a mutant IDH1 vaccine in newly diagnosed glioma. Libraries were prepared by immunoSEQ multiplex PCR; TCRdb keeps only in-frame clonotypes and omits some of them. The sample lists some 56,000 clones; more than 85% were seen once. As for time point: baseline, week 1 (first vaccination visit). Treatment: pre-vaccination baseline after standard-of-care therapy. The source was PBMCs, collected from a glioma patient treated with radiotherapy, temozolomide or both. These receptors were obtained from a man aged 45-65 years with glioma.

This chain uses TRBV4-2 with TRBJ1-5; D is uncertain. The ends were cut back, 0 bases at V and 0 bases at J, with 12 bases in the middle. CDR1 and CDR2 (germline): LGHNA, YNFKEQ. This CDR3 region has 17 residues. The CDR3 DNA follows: TGTGCCAGCAGCCAAGATGGTAGGTCCATTAGCAATCAGCCCCAGCATTTT. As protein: CASSQDGRSISNQPQHF.

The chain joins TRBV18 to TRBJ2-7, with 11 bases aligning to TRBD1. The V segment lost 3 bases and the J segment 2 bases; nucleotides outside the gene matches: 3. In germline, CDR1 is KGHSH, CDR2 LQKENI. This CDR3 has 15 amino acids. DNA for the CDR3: TGTGCCAGCTCACCTGGGGGACAGGGGGCCTACGAGCAGTACTTC. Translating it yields CASSPGGQGAYEQYF.

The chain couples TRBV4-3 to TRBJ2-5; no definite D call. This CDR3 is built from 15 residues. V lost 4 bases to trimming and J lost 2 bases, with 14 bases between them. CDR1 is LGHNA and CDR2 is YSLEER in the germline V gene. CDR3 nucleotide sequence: TGCGCCAGCAGCCGCCTATGGGAACGACAAGAGACCCAGTACTTC. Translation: CASSRLWERQETQYF.

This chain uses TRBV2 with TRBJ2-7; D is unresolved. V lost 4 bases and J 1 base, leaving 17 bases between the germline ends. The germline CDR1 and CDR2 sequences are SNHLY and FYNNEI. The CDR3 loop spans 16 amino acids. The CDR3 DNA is TGTGCCAGCAGTGGGGCGCACGGCTTGAGGTCCTACGAGCAGTACTTC. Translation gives CASSGAHGLRSYEQYF.

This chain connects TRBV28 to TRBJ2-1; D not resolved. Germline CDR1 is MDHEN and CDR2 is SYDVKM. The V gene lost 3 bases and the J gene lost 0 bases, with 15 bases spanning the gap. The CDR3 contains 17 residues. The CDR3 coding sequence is TGTGCCAGCAGTTTTTCAGGAGTAGGCTTCTCCTACAATGAGCAGTTCTTC. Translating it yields CASSFSGVGFSYNEQFF.

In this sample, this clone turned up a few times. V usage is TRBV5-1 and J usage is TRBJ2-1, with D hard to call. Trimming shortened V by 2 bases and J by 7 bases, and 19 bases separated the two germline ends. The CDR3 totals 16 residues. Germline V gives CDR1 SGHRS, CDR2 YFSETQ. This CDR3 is CASSFGQSGALNEQFF. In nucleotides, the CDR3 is TGCGCCAGCAGCTTTGGGCAATCCGGCGCCCTAAATGAGCAGTTCTTC.

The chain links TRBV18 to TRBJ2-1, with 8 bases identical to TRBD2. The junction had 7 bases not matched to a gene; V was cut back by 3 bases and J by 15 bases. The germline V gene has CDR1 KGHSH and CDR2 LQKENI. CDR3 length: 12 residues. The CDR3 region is CASSPPGGGTFF. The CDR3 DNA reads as TGTGCCAGCTCACCCCCGGGCGGGGGGACGTTCTTC.

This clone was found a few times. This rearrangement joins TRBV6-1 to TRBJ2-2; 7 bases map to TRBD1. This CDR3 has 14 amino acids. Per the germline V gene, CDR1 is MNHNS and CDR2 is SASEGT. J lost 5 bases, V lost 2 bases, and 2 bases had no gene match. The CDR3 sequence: CASSEWGQTGELFF. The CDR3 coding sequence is TGTGCCAGCAGTGAATGGGGACAGACCGGGGAGCTGTTTTTT.

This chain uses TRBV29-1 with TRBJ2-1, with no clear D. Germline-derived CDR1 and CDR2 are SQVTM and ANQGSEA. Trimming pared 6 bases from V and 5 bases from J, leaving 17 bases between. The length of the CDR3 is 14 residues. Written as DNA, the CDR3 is TGCAGCGTCGCTCGCTTACGACTCGACAATGAGCAGTTCTTC. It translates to CSVARLRLDNEQFF.

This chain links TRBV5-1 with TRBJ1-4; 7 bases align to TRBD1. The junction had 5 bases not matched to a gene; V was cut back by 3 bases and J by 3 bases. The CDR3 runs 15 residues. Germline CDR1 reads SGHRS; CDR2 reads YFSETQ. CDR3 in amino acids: CASSYQGVPNEKLFF. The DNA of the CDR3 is TGCGCCAGCAGCTACCAGGGGGTTCCTAATGAAAAACTGTTTTTT.

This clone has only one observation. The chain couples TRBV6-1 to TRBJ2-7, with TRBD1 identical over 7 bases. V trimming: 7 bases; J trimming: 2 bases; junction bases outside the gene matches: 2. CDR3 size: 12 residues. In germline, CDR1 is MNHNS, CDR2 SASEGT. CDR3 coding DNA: TGTGCCAGCATAGGGGGCACCTACGAGCAGTACTTC. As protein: CASIGGTYEQYF.

The CDR3 DNA sequence: TGCAGCGTCTACACTAACTCCGGACAAGAGCAGTACTTC. Protein sequence: CSVYTNSGQEQYF. The V call is TRBV29-1, the J call TRBJ2-7, with a weak D call TRBD1 (5 bases). Germline CDR1 and CDR2: SQVTM and ANQGSEA. V lost 6 bases and J lost 7, with 19 bases in between. CDR3 size: 13 residues.

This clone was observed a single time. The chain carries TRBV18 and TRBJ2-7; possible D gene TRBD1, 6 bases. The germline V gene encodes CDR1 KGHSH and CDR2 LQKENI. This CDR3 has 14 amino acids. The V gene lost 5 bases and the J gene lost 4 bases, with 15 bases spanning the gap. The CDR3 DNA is TGTGCCAGCTCATCTAAACAGGGTAGATACGAGCAGTACTTC. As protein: CASSSKQGRYEQYF.

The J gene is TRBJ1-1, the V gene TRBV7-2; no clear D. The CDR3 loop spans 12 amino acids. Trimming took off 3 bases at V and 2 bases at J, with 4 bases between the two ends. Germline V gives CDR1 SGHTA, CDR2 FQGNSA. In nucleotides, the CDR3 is TGTGCCAGCAGCTTCGGAAACACTGAAGCTTTCTTT. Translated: CASSFGNTEAFF.

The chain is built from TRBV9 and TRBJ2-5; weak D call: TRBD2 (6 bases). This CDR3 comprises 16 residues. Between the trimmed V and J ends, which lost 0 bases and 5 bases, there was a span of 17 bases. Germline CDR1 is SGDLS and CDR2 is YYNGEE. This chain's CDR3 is CASSVARGARGETQYF. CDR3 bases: TGTGCCAGCAGCGTAGCTAGGGGTGCTCGGGGGGAGACCCAGTACTTC.

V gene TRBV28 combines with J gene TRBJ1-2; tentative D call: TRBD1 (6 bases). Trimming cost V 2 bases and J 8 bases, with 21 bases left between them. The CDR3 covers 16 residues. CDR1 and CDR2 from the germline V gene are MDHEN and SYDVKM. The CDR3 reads CASSLTAPRGTRGYTF. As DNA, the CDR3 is TGTGCCAGCAGTTTAACGGCTCCCAGGGGTACTCGGGGCTACACCTTC.

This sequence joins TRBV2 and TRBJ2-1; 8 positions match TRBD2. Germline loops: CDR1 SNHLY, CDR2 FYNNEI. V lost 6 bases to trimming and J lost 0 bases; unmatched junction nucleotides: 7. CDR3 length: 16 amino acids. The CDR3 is CASRATSGSSYNEQFF. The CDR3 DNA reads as TGTGCCAGCAGGGCCACAAGCGGGAGCTCCTACAATGAGCAGTTCTTC. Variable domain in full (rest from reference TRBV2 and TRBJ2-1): EPEVTQTPSHQVTQMGQEVILRCVPISNHLYFYWYRQILGQKVEFLVSFYNNEISEKSEIFDDQFSVERPDGSNFTLKIRSTKLEDSAMYFCASRATSGSSYNEQFFGPGTRLTVL.

CDR3 nucleotide sequence: TGCGCCAGCTTCGAGTCTAGCTCCTACAATGAGCAGTTCTTC. This codes for CASFESSSYNEQFF. The chain is built from TRBV5-1 and TRBJ2-1; D not resolved. Germline V CDR1 and CDR2: SGHRS, YFSETQ. There are 14 residues in the CDR3. Trimming took 7 bases from V and 0 from J, leaving 11 bases between them.

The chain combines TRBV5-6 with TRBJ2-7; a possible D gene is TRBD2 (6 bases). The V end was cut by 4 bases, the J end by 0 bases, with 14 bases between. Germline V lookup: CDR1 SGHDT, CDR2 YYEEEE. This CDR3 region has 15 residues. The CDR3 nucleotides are TGTGCCAGCAGCGTAGTCGGAGGGACCTCCTACGAGCAGTACTTC. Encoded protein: CASSVVGGTSYEQYF.

The CDR3 coding sequence is TGTGCCAGCAGCCCGCCCGCGCAGGCGAACACCGGGGAGCTGTTTTTT. This translates into CASSPPAQANTGELFF. V and J are TRBV5-6 and TRBJ2-2; D not resolved. V was cut by 4 bases and J by 0 bases, with 13 bases left in between. The CDR3 consists of 16 residues. Looked up from germline, CDR1 is SGHDT and CDR2 is YYEEEE.

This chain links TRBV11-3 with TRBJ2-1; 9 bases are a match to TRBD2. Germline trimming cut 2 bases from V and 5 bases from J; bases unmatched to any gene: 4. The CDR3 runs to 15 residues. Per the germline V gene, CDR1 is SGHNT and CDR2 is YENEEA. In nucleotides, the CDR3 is TGTGCCAGCAGCTTAATAGCGGGGGCCAACAATGAGCAGTTCTTC. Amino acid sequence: CASSLIAGANNEQFF.

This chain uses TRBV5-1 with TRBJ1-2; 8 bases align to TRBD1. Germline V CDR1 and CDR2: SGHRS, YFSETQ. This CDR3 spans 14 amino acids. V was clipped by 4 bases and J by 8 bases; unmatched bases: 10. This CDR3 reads CASSPAQGAYGYTF. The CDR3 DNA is TGCGCCAGCAGCCCTGCCCAGGGGGCTTACGGCTACACCTTC.

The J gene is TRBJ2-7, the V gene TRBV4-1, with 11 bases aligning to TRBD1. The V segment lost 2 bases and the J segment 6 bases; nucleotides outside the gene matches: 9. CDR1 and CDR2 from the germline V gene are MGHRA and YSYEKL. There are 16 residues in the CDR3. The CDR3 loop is CASSQLTGTGGREQYF. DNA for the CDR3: TGCGCCAGCAGCCAACTTACCGGGACAGGGGGTCGCGAGCAGTACTTC.

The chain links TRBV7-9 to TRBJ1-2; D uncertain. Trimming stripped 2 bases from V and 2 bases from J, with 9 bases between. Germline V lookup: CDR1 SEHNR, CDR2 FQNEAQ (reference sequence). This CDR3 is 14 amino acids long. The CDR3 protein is CASSLQTVNYGYTF. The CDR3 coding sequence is TGTGCCAGCAGCTTACAGACGGTAAACTATGGCTACACCTTC.

The CDR3 DNA is TGTGCCAGCAGGGGACAGGGTACCGGGGAGCTGTTTTTT. Translated, it gives CASRGQGTGELFF. The genes are TRBV6-1 and TRBJ2-2; 9 bases are a match to TRBD1. Trimming at V came to 6 bases and at J to 5 bases, leaving 1 base not matched to a gene. The germline CDR1 and CDR2 sequences are MNHNS and SASEGT. The CDR3 length is 13 residues.

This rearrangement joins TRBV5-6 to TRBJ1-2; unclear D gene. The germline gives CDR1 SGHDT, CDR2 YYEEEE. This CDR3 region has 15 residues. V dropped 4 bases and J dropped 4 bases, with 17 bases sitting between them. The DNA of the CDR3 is TGTGCCAGCAGCCCGATGGCTCCTGGGGTCTATGGCTACACCTTC. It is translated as CASSPMAPGVYGYTF. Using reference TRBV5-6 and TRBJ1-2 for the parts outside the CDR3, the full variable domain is DAGVTQSPTHLIKTRGQQVTLRCSPKSGHDTVSWYQQALGQGPQFIFQYYEEEERQRGNFPDRFSGHQFPNYSSELNVNALLLGDSALYLCASSPMAPGVYGYTFGSGTRLTVV.

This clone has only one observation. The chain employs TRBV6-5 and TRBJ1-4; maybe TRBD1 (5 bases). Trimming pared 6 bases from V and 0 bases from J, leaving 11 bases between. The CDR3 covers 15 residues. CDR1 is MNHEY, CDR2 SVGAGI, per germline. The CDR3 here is CASRAGGATNEKLFF. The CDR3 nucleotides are TGTGCCAGCAGAGCCGGGGGAGCAACTAATGAAAAACTGTTTTTT.